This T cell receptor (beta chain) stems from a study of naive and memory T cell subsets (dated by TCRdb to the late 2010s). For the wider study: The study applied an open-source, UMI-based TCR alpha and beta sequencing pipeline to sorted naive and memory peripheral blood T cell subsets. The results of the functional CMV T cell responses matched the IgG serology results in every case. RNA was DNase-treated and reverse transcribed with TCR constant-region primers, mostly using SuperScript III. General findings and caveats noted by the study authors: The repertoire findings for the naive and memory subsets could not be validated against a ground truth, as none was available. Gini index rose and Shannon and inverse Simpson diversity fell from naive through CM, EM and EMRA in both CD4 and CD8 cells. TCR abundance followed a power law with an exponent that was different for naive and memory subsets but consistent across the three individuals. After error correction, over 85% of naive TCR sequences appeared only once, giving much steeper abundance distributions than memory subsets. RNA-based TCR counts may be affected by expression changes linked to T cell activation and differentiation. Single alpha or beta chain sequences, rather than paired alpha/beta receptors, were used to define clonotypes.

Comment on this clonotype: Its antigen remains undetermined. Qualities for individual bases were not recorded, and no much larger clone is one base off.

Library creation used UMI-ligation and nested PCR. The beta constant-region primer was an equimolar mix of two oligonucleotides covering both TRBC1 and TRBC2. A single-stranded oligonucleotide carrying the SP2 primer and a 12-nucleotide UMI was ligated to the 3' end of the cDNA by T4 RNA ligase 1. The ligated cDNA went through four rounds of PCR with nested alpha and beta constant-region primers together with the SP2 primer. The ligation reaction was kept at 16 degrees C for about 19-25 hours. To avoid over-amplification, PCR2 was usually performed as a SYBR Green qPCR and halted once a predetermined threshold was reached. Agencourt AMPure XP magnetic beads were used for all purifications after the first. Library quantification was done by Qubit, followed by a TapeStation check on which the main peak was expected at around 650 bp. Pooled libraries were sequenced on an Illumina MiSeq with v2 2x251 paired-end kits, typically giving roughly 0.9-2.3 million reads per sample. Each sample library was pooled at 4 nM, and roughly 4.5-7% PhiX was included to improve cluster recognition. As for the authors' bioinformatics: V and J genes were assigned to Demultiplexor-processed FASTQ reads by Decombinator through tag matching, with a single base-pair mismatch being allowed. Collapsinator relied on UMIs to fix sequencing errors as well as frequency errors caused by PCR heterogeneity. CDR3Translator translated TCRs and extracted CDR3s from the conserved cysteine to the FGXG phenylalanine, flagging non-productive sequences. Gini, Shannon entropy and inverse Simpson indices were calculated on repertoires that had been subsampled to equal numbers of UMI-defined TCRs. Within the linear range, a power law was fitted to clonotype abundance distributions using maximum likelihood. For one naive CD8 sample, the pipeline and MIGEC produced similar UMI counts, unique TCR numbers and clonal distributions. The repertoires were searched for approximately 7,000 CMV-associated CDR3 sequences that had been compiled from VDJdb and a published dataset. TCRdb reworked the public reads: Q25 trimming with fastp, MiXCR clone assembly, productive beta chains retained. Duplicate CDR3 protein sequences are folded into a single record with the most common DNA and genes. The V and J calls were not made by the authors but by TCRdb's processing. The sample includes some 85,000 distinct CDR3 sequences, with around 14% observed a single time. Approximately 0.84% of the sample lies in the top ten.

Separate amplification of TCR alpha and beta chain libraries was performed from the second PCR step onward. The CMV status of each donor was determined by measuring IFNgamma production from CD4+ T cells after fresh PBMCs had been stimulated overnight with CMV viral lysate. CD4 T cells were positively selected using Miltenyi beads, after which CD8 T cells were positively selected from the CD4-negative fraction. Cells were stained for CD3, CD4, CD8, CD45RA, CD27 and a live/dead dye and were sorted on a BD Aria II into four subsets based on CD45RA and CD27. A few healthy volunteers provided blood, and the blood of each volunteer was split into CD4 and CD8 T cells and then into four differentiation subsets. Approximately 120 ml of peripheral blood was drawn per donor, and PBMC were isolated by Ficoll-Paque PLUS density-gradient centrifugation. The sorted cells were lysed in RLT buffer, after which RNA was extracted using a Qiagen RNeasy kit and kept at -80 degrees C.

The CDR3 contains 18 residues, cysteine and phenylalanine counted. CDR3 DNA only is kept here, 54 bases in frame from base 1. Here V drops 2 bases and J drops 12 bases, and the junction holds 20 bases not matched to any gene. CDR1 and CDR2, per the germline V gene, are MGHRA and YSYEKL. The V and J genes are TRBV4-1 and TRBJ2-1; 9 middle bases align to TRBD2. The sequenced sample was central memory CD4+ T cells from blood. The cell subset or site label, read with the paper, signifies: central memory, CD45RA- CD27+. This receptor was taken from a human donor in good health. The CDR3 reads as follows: CASSQIIFAGGPNMVQFF. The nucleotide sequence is TGCGCCAGCAGCCAAATTATATTTGCGGGAGGGCCTAATATGGTGCAGTTCTTC.